The 30 T cell receptor beta chains given below trace back to one sample, sequenced in a study of blood T cell repertoires in COVID-19. Sequencing was performed with immunoSEQ multiplex PCR; in TCRdb, only in-frame clones are kept and a portion is missing. The sample holds tens of thousands of clones, roughly 70% seen once. The sequencing sample was made of peripheral blood. The receptors come from a human donor with acute or convalescent COVID-19. The donor label of this sample is uncertain.

J is TRBJ2-5 and V is TRBV29-1, with D uncertain. The CDR3 is 15 amino acids. Germline assignment: CDR1 SQVTM and CDR2 ANQGSEA. Deletions cut 6 bases from V and 5 bases from J, with 22 bases between. The CDR3 here is CSVEPHARVGETQYF. The CDR3 DNA reads TGCAGCGTCGAACCCCACGCTCGGGTTGGGGAGACCCAGTACTTC.

V gene TRBV6-6 combines with J gene TRBJ1-5; D is unclear. This CDR3 comprises 15 residues. CDR1 and CDR2 (germline): MNHNY, SVGAGI (reference sequence). V lost 5 bases and J lost 2, with 13 bases in between. The DNA of the CDR3 is TGTGCCAGCAGTCCCCCGAGCGGGGGCAATCAGCCCCAGCATTTT. It yields the protein CASSPPSGGNQPQHF.

The V and J genes are TRBV7-9 and TRBJ2-3; D is perhaps TRBD2 (5 bases). Germline V gives CDR1 SEHNR, CDR2 FQNEAQ (reference sequence). The V and J ends lost 2 bases and 2 bases respectively, with 8 bases between them. The CDR3 contains 14 residues. CDR3 DNA: TGTGCCAGCAGCTTACGAGGGCTCACAGATACGCAGTATTTT. Translated, it gives CASSLRGLTDTQYF.

This clone appeared once. The chain combines TRBV27 with TRBJ2-7, with 8 bases that match TRBD2. Germline values: CDR1 MNHEY, CDR2 SMNVEV (reference sequence). There are 16 residues in the CDR3. V gave up 4 bases and J gave up 3 bases; unmatched junction bases: 11. The CDR3 spells CASSYSVGTRGYEQYF. Here the CDR3 DNA reads TGTGCCAGCAGTTACTCGGTGGGGACTAGAGGCTACGAGCAGTACTTC.

This clone was observed a few times. The chain recombines TRBV28 with TRBJ1-2, with D unresolved. Germline V gives CDR1 MDHEN, CDR2 SYDVKM. Trimming cost V 6 bases and J 1 base, with 6 bases left between them. The length of the CDR3 is 12 residues. The CDR3 DNA reads as TGTGCCAGCAGGAACTTTAACTATGGCTACACCTTC. Residues: CASRNFNYGYTF.

The V call is TRBV7-2, the J call TRBJ2-7; D is ambiguous. V was cut by 4 bases and J by 6 bases, with 10 bases left in between. This CDR3 region has 12 residues. Germline values: CDR1 SGHTA, CDR2 FQGNSA. CDR3 sequence reads: CASSSRWSEQYF. The CDR3 coding sequence is TGTGCCAGCAGCTCCCGATGGAGCGAGCAGTACTTC.

This rearrangement joins TRBV12-3 or TRBV12-4 to TRBJ2-1; 7 positions agree with TRBD1. This CDR3 contains 12 residues. With V trimmed by 5 bases and J by 12 bases, 7 bases remained unmatched. CDR3 nucleotide sequence: TGTGCCAGCAGTGGACTTAAGGGGGCGCAGTTCTTC. Its protein is CASSGLKGAQFF.

This clone was counted a single time. The genes are TRBV5-1 and TRBJ2-7; D might be TRBD2 (6 bases). Trimming pared 0 bases from V and 1 base from J, leaving 23 bases between. The CDR3 totals 19 residues. Germline assignment: CDR1 SGHRS and CDR2 YFSETQ. This CDR3 reads CASSLVPRRALTFSYEQYV. CDR3 nucleotides: TGCGCCAGCAGCTTGGTCCCTAGGAGGGCCCTAACCTTTTCCTACGAGCAGTACGTC.

The rearrangement uses TRBV7-8 and TRBJ1-1, with no clear D. The V end was cut by 5 bases, the J end by 0 bases, with 16 bases between. Per germline, CDR1 SGHVS and CDR2 FQNEAQ. CDR3 length equals 16 residues. The DNA of the CDR3 is TGTGCCAGCAGCGCGGGAAGTCCGAGAGTGAACACTGAAGCTTTCTTT. This translates into CASSAGSPRVNTEAFF.

The DNA of the CDR3 is TGTGCCAGCAGCTTAACTCAGACTAGTTCCCAAGAGACCCAGTACTTC. Amino acids: CASSLTQTSSQETQYF. The chain carries TRBV7-9 and TRBJ2-5; tentative D call: TRBD2 (6 bases). The CDR3 covers 16 residues. CDR1 and CDR2 from the germline V gene are SEHNR and FQNEAQ (reference sequence). Trimming shortened V by 2 bases and J by 1 base, and 14 bases separated the two germline ends.

This clone showed up just a few times. V is TRBV18 and J is TRBJ2-1; D gene unclear. The CDR3 has 13 amino acids. Germline V CDR1 and CDR2: KGHSH, LQKENI. Between the trimmed V and J ends, which lost 8 bases and 9 bases, there was a span of 17 bases. The CDR3 loop reads CASGQVVDGEQFF. The DNA for the CDR3 is TGTGCCAGCGGGCAGGTGGTTGATGGTGAGCAGTTCTTC. The whole variable domain, filled in from reference TRBV18 and TRBJ2-1, reads NAGVMQNPRHLVRRRGQEARLRCSPMKGHSHVYWYRQLPEEGLKFMVYLQKENIIDESGMPKERFSAEFPKEGPSILRIQQVVRGDSAAYFCASGQVVDGEQFFGPGTRLTVL.

This chain connects TRBV5-8 to TRBJ2-3, with 8 bases fitting TRBD2. The CDR3 sequence is 17 residues long. In germline, CDR1 is SGHTS, CDR2 YDEGEE. The junction had 12 bases not matched to a gene; V was cut back by 0 bases and J by 6 bases. The chain's CDR3 is CASSLEGAGGRRDTQYF. The DNA of the CDR3 is TGTGCCAGCAGCTTGGAGGGTGCGGGAGGCCGACGGGATACGCAGTATTTT.

The J gene is TRBJ1-4, the V gene TRBV5-1, with TRBD1 matching over 8 bases. The CDR3 spans 17 residues. From germline, CDR1 is SGHRS and CDR2 YFSETQ. With V trimmed by 0 bases and J by 3 bases, 7 bases remained unmatched. The CDR3 DNA follows: TGCGCCAGCAGCTTGGCCGGCAGGGGGCTTTCTAATGAAAAACTGTTTTTT. It yields the protein CASSLAGRGLSNEKLFF.

The rearrangement joins TRBV30 to TRBJ2-3, with D possibly matching TRBD1 (7 bases). Trimming stripped 5 bases from V and 2 bases from J, with 11 bases between. Germline V CDR1 and CDR2: GTSNPN, SVGIG (reference sequence). This CDR3 spans 13 amino acids. The CDR3 DNA follows: TGTGCCTGGGCGGGACAGCTCACAGATACGCAGTATTTT. This codes for CAWAGQLTDTQYF.

This sequence joins TRBV5-1 and TRBJ2-5, with 7 positions matching TRBD2. The germline gives CDR1 SGHRS, CDR2 YFSETQ. V lost 5 bases, J lost 2 bases, and 3 bases stayed unmatched. This CDR3 contains 13 residues. CDR3 protein: CASSSGLQETQYF. In DNA, the CDR3 is TGCGCCAGCAGTTCGGGACTACAAGAGACCCAGTACTTC.

The chain carries TRBV5-4 and TRBJ2-7; a possible D gene is TRBD1 (5 bases). V gave up 0 bases and J gave up 4 bases, with 11 bases separating them. Germline CDR1 SGHNT, CDR2 YYREEE (reference sequence). The CDR3 length is 14 residues. CDR3 protein: CASSLAGSKYEQYF. In DNA, the CDR3 is TGTGCCAGCAGCTTGGCAGGGTCCAAATACGAGCAGTACTTC.

V is TRBV6-2 or TRBV6-3 and J is TRBJ2-5; 8 nucleotides match TRBD2. CDR3 length: 16 residues. Unmatched junction bases numbered 6, after V lost 0 bases and J lost 3 bases. Germline V gives CDR1 MNHEY, CDR2 SVGEGT. The CDR3 sequence: CASSYSRGGIKETQYF. Written as DNA, the CDR3 is TGTGCCAGCAGTTACTCTCGCGGGGGGATTAAAGAGACCCAGTACTTC.

The genes are TRBV5-1 and TRBJ2-3; D perhaps matches TRBD2 (7 bases). Germline values: CDR1 SGHRS, CDR2 YFSETQ. Trimming left V 9 bases short and J 0 bases short, with 20 bases between. CDR3 length: 16 residues. CDR3 amino acids: CANLGSGGGSTDTQYF. CDR3 sequence (DNA): TGCGCCAACCTGGGGTCGGGCGGGGGCAGCACAGATACGCAGTATTTT.

This rearrangement joins TRBV2 to TRBJ2-3; 7 nucleotides line up with TRBD2. V lost 9 bases, J lost 0 bases, and 6 bases stayed unmatched. This CDR3 has 14 amino acids. Looked up from germline, CDR1 is SNHLY and CDR2 is FYNNEI. This CDR3 is CASERGTSTDTQYF. The CDR3 nucleotides read TGTGCCAGTGAGCGGGGCACTAGCACAGATACGCAGTATTTT.

The V call is TRBV6-2 or TRBV6-3, the J call TRBJ2-7; 9 positions agree with TRBD1. CDR1 and CDR2 (germline): MNHEY, SVGEGT. CDR3 length equals 15 residues. With V trimmed by 6 bases and J by 1 base, 7 bases remained unmatched. CDR3 coding DNA: TGTGCCAGCAGCGACACGGGACAGGGATCCTACGAGCAGTACTTC. It translates to CASSDTGQGSYEQYF.

In this sample, this clone turned up once. This chain connects TRBV4-2 to TRBJ2-7; D possibly corresponds to TRBD2 (6 bases). Germline CDR1 and CDR2: LGHNA and YNFKEQ. The V gene lost 4 bases and the J gene lost 2 bases, with 12 bases spanning the gap. CDR3 length: 14 amino acids. In DNA, the CDR3 is TGTGCCAGCAGCCTGGGCGGGGCTACCTACGAGCAGTACGTC. Protein: CASSLGGATYEQYV.

This clone has only one observation. The chain uses TRBV28 and TRBJ1-6; D unresolved. V gave up 7 bases and J gave up 6 bases, with 7 bases separating them. The CDR3 runs to 12 residues. CDR1 and CDR2 (germline): MDHEN, SYDVKM. The CDR3 nucleotides read TGTGCCAGCACAGTCCTTAATTCACCCCTCCACTTT. This codes for CASTVLNSPLHF.

This clone was found a few times. The chain employs TRBV2 and TRBJ2-6; D may be TRBD2 (6 bases). The CDR3 runs to 19 residues. Trimming removed 10 bases from V and 0 bases from J, with 25 bases in between. Germline loops: CDR1 SNHLY, CDR2 FYNNEI. The CDR3 nucleotides are TGTGCCATCCTTAGACTAGTAACGGAGGAGGACTCTGGGGCCAACGTCCTGACTTTC. This translates into CAILRLVTEEDSGANVLTF.

The chain carries TRBV6-4 and TRBJ2-7, with 8 bases matching TRBD1. The CDR3 is 15 amino acids. Germline V gives CDR1 MRHNA, CDR2 SNTAGT. The V and J ends lost 7 bases and 3 bases, in that order; junction bases with no gene match: 11. CDR3: CASTPSRDRFYEQYV. In DNA form, the CDR3 reads TGTGCCAGCACTCCCAGCCGGGACAGGTTCTACGAGCAGTACGTC.

This clone showed up just a few times. V is TRBV19 and J is TRBJ1-6, with TRBD1 matching 7 bases. Unmatched junction bases numbered 9, after V lost 5 bases and J lost 2 bases. In germline, CDR1 is LNHDA, CDR2 SQIVND (reference sequence). This CDR3 has 17 residues. The CDR3 coding sequence is TGTGCCAGTAGTCCCCGATACAGGGGCACCTATAATTCACCCCTCCACTTT. Protein product: CASSPRYRGTYNSPLHF.

The rearrangement uses TRBV28 and TRBJ1-5; 7 nucleotides agree with TRBD1. This CDR3 is built from 15 residues. Trimming at V came to 6 bases and at J to 5 bases, leaving 10 bases not matched to a gene. The germline V gene has CDR1 MDHEN and CDR2 SYDVKM. The CDR3 DNA reads as TGTGCCAGCAGCAGGGACAGAGGGCCTTATCAGCCCCAGCATTTT. It codes for CASSRDRGPYQPQHF.

This chain joins TRBV5-6 and TRBJ2-5, with 11 bases lining up with TRBD1. The CDR3 contains 15 residues. V was pared by 4 bases and J by 4 bases, with 6 bases of the junction left unmatched. Germline assignment: CDR1 SGHDT and CDR2 YYEEEE. The CDR3 sequence is CASSVYGTGGETQYF. The CDR3 DNA sequence: TGTGCCAGCAGCGTTTACGGGACAGGGGGAGAGACCCAGTACTTC.

The chain recombines TRBV6-2 or TRBV6-3 with TRBJ2-2, with 8 bases aligning to TRBD2. After removal of 5 bases from V and 4 bases from J, the junction contained 6 bases not matched to a gene. CDR1 is MNHEY, CDR2 SVGEGT, per germline. The CDR3 totals 15 residues. The CDR3 DNA reads as TGTGCCAGCAGTCCGGGAGGGCCGGGCACCGGGGAGCTGTTTTTT. This sequence encodes CASSPGGPGTGELFF.

There are a few counts of this clone. This chain connects TRBV28 to TRBJ1-6; 7 bases line up with TRBD1. V dropped 2 bases and J dropped 13; count of bases not matched to a gene: 14. The CDR3 sequence is 16 residues long. Germline V CDR1 and CDR2: MDHEN, SYDVKM. The CDR3 DNA reads TGTGCCAGCAGTTTAGGGTCCGGGACAGCTTTAGGTCCCCTCCACTTT. Translating gives CASSLGSGTALGPLHF.

The chain carries TRBV28 and TRBJ1-4; maybe TRBD1 (6 bases). Germline CDR1 and CDR2: MDHEN and SYDVKM. The CDR3 totals 15 residues. The germline V and J ends were trimmed by 8 bases and 6 bases, with 19 bases remaining between them. The CDR3 loop reads CASGYTGGPDEKLFF. CDR3 DNA: TGTGCCAGCGGATATACGGGGGGCCCCGATGAAAAACTGTTTTTT. The full variable domain, rest sourced from reference TRBV28 and TRBJ1-4, is DVKVTQSSRYLVKRTGEKVFLECVQDMDHENMFWYRQDPGLGLRLIYFSYDVKMKEKGDIPEGYSVSREKKERFSLILESASTNQTSMYLCASGYTGGPDEKLFFGSGTQLSVL.